Included here is one T cell receptor beta chain sequence, with context. Trimming pared 3 bases from V and 4 bases from J, leaving 10 bases between. Germline-derived CDR1 and CDR2 are SGHTA and FQGTGA. The CDR3 is 13 residues long. Sequenced by immunoSEQ multiplex PCR; TCRdb stores in-frame clones only, minus some. Of fewer than 200,000 clones detected, 83% appear once; the ten largest clones hold 3.6%. This sample stems from a study of blood T cell repertoires in COVID-19. The chain employs TRBV7-3 and TRBJ2-7, with D perhaps TRBD1 (6 bases). Sequenced sample: PBMCs or T cells enriched from blood (not recorded which). This sequence originates from a woman in her forties or fifties in a cohort exposed to, infected with or recovered from COVID-19 (not recorded which). The CDR3 sequence is CASSLQGRYEQYF. The CDR3 DNA reads TGTGCCAGCAGCTTGCAGGGGCGGTACGAGCAGTACTTC.